Described below is a single T cell receptor (beta chain) sequence and its context. As yet, its antigen is unknown. The data belong to a study of OX40 agonist ivuxolimab in advanced cancers. Study background: Hepatocellular carcinoma, melanoma, renal cell or head and neck cancer affected the dose-escalation patients.

V trimming: 6 bases; J trimming: 5 bases; junction bases outside the gene matches: 8. This CDR3 region has 15 residues. The germline CDR1 and CDR2 sequences are MNHNY and SVGAGI (reference sequence). Data came from immunoSEQ multiplex PCR; TCRdb stores just in-frame clones and leaves some out. The sample has roughly 100,000 clones; about nine tenths are singletons. Study conclusions and caveats: Still undetermined is the antigen specificity of the expanded peripheral T cells. Nonresponders, in some cases, also had low normalized T-cell clonal expansion.

The source material was CD4+ or CD8+ T cells sorted from blood, sampled in a trial of the OX40 agonist ivuxolimab. The chain uses TRBV6-6 and TRBJ2-2; 8 bases map to TRBD1. The TCR sequence derives from an adult with an advanced solid tumor such as melanoma, head and neck, liver or kidney cancer. DNA for the CDR3: TGTGCCAGCAGAACAGGGGGATCGCTTACCGGGGAGCTGTTTTTT. Residues: CASRTGGSLTGELFF.